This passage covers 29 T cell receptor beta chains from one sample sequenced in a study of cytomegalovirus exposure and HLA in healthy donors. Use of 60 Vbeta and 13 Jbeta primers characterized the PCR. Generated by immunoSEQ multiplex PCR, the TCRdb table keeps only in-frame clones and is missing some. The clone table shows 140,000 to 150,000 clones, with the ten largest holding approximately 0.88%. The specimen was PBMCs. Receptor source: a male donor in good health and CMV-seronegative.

The CDR3 loop reads CASSQEESRPDRAFF. The CDR3 nucleotides are TGCGCCAGCAGCCAAGAAGAGAGTCGGCCAGACAGGGCTTTCTTT. The chain uses TRBV4-1 and TRBJ1-1, with D perhaps matching TRBD1 (6 bases). The CDR3 spans 15 residues. Germline CDR1 reads MGHRA; CDR2 reads YSYEKL. V was shortened by 0 bases and J by 11 bases, with 19 bases between the two germline ends.

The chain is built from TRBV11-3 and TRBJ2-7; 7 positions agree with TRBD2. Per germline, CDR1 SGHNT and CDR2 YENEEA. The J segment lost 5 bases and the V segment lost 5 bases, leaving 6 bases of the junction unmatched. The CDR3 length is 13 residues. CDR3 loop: CASSRGGPDEQYF. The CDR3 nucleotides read TGTGCCAGCAGCCGGGGAGGGCCCGACGAGCAGTACTTC.

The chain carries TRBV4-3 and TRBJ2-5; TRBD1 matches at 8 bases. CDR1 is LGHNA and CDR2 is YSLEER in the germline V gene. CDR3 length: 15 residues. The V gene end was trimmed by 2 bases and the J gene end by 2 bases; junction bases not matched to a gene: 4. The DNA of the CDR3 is TGCGCCAGCAGCCAAAGCAACAGGGGGCAAGAGACCCAGTACTTC. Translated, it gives CASSQSNRGQETQYF.

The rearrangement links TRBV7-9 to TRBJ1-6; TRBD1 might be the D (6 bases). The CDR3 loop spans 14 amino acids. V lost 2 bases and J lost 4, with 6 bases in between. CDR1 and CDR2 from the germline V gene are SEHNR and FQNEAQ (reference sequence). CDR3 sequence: CASSLQGYNSPLHF. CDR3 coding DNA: TGTGCCAGCAGCTTACAGGGGTATAATTCACCCCTCCACTTT.

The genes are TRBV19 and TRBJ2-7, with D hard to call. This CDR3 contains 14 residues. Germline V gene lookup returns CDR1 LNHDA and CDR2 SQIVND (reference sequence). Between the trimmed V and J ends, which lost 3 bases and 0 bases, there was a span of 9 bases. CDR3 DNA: TGTGCCAGTAGTATTGACACCGGCTCCTACGAGCAGTACTTC. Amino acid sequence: CASSIDTGSYEQYF. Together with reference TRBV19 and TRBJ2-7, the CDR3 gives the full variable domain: DGGITQSPKYLFRKEGQNVTLSCEQNLNHDAMYWYRQDPGQGLRLIYYSQIVNDFQKGDIAEGYSVSREKKESFPLTVTSAQKNPTAFYLCASSIDTGSYEQYFGPGTRLTVT.

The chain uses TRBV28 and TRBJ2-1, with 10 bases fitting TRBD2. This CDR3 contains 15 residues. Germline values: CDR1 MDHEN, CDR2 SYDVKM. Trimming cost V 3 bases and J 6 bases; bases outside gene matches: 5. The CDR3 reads CASSLVQRGGNEQFF. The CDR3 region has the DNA TGTGCCAGCAGTTTGGTTCAGCGGGGGGGCAATGAGCAGTTCTTC.

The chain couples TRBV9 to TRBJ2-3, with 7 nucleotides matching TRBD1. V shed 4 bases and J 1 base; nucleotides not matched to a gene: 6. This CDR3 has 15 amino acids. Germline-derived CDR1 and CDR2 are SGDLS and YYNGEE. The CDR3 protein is CASSPRQGGTDTQYF. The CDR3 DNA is TGTGCCAGCAGCCCCCGACAGGGCGGCACAGATACGCAGTATTTT.

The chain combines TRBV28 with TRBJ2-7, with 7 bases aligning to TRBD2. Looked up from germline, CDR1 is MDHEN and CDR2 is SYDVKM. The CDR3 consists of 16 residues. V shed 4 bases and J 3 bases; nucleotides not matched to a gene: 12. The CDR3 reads CASSSPWAGDFYEQYF. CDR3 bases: TGTGCCAGCAGTTCACCTTGGGCGGGGGACTTCTACGAGCAGTACTTC.

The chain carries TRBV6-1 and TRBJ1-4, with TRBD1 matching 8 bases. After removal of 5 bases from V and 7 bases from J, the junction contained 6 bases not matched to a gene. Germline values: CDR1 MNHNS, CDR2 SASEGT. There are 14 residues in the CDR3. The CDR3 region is CASSKGQALEKLFF. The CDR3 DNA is TGTGCCAGCAGTAAGGGACAGGCGCTTGAAAAACTGTTTTTT.

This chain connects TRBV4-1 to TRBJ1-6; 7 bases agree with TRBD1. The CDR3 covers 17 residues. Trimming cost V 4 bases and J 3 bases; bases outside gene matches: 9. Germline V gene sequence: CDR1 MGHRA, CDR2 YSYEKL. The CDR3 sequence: CASSRGGAFGYNSPLHF. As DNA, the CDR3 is TGCGCCAGCAGCCGAGGGGGCGCGTTTGGCTATAATTCACCCCTCCACTTT.

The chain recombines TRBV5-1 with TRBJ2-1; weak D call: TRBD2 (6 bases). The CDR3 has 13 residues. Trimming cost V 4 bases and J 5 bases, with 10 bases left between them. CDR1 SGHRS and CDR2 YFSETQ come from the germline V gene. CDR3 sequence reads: CASSLGLDNEQFF. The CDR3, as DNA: TGCGCCAGCAGCCTGGGACTTGACAATGAGCAGTTCTTC.

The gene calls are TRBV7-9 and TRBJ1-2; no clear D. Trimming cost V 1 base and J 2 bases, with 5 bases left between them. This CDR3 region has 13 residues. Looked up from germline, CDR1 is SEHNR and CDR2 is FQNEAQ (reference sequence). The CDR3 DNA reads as TGTGCCAGCAGCTTAGAGGAGAACTATGGCTACACCTTC. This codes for CASSLEENYGYTF.

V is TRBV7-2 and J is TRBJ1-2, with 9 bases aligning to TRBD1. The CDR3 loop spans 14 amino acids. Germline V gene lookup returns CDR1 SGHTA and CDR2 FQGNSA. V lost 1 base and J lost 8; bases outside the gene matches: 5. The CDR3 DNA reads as TGTGCCAGCAGCTTAGTGGGACAGGGTTTGGGCTACACCTTC. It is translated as CASSLVGQGLGYTF.

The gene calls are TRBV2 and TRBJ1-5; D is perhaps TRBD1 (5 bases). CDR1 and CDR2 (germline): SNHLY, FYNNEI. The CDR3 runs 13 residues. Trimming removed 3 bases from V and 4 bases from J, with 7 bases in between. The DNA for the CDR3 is TGTGCCAGCAGTGATGGGGGGAATCAGCCCCAGCATTTT. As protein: CASSDGGNQPQHF.

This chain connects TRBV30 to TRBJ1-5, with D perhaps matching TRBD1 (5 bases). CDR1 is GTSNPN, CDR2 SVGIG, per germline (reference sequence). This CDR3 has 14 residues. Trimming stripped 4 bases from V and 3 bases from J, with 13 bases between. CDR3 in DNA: TGTGCCTGGACCGAGGTAGGGGACAATCAGCCCCAGCATTTT. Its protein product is CAWTEVGDNQPQHF. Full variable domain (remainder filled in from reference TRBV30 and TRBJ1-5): SQTIHQWPATLVQPVGSPLSLECTVEGTSNPNLYWYRQAAGRGLQLLFYSVGIGQISSEVPQNLSASRPQDRQFILSSKKLLLSDSGFYLCAWTEVGDNQPQHFGDGTRLSIL.

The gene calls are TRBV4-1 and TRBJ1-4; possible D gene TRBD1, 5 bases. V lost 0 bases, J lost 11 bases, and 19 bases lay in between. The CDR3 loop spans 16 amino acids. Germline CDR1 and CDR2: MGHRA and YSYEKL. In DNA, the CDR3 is TGCGCCAGCAGCCAAGAGCTGGGGCAGCCACCGGGTAAACTGTTTTTT. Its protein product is CASSQELGQPPGKLFF.

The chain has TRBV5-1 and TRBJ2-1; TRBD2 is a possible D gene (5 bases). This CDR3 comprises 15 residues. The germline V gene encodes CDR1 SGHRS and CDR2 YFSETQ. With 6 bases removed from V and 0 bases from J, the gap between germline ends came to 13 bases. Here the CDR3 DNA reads TGCGCCAGCACGTGGCGGGCTAGCTCCTACAATGAGCAGTTCTTC. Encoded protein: CASTWRASSYNEQFF.

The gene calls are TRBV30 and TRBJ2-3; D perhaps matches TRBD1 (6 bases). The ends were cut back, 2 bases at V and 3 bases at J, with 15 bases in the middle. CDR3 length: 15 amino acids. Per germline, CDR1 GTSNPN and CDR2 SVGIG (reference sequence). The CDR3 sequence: CAWSPLAGATDTQYF. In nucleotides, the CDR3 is TGTGCCTGGAGTCCTTTGGCAGGGGCAACAGATACGCAGTATTTT. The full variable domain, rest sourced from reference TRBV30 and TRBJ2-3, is SQTIHQWPATLVQPVGSPLSLECTVEGTSNPNLYWYRQAAGRGLQLLFYSVGIGQISSEVPQNLSASRPQDRQFILSSKKLLLSDSGFYLCAWSPLAGATDTQYFGPGTRLTVL.

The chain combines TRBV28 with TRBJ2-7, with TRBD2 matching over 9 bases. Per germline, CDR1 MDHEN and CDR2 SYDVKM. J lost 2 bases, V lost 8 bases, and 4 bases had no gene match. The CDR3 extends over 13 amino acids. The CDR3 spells CASETSGTYEQYF. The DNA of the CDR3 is TGTGCCAGCGAGACTAGCGGTACCTACGAGCAGTACTTC.

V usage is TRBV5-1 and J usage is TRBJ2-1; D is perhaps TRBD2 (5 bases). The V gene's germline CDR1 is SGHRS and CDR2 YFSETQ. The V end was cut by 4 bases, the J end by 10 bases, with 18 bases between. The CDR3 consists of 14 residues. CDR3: CASSGEWADQEQFF. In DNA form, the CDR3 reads TGCGCCAGCAGCGGGGAGTGGGCAGATCAAGAGCAGTTCTTC.

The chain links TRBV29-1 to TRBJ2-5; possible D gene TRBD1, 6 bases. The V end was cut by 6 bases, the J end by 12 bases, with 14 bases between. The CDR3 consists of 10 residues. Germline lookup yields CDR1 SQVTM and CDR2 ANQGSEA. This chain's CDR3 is CSVLPGEEYF. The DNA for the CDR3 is TGCAGCGTCTTGCCAGGGGAAGAGTACTTC.

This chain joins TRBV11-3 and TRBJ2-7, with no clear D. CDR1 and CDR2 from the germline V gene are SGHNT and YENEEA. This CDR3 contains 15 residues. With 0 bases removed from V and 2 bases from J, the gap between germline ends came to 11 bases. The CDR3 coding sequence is TGTGCCAGCAGCTTAGATCATGGCAGTACCTACGAGCAGTACTTC. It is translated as CASSLDHGSTYEQYF.

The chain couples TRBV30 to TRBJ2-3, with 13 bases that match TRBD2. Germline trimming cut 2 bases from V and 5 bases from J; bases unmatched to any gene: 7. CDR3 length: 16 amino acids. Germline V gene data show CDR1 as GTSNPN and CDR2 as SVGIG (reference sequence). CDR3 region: CAWSFRTSGRQDTQYF. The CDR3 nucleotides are TGTGCCTGGAGTTTCCGGACTAGCGGGAGACAAGATACGCAGTATTTT. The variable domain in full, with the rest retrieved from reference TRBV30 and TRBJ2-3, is SQTIHQWPATLVQPVGSPLSLECTVEGTSNPNLYWYRQAAGRGLQLLFYSVGIGQISSEVPQNLSASRPQDRQFILSSKKLLLSDSGFYLCAWSFRTSGRQDTQYFGPGTRLTVL.

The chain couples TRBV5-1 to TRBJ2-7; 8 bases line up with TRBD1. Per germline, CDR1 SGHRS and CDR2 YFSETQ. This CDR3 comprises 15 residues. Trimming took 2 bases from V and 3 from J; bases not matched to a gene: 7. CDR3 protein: CASSFDKGQGYEQYF. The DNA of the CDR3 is TGCGCCAGCAGCTTTGATAAAGGACAGGGCTACGAGCAGTACTTC.

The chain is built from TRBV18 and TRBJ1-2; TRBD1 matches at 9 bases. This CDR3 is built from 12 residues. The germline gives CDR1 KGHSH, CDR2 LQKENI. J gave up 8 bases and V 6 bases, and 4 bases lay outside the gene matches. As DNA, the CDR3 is TGTGCCAGCTCCCTTGACAGGGGGGGCTACACCTTC. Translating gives CASSLDRGGYTF.

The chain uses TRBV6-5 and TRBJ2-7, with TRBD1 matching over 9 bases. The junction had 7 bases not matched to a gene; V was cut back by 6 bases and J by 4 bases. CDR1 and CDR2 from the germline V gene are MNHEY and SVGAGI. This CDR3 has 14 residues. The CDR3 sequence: CASRRDRVRYEQYF. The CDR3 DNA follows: TGTGCCAGCAGGCGGGACAGGGTTCGGTACGAGCAGTACTTC.

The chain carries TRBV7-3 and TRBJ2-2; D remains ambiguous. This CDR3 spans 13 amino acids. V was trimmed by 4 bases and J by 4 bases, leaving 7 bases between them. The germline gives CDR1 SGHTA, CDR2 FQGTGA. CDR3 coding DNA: TGTGCCAGCAGCTCGCTTAGCACCGGGGAGCTGTTTTTT. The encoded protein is CASSSLSTGELFF.

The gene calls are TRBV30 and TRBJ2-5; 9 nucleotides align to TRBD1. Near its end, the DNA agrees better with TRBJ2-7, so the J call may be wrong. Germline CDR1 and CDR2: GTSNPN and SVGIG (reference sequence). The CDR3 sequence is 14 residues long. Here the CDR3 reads CAWKTTGGTYEQYF. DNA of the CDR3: TGTGCCTGGAAAACGACAGGGGGGACCTACGAGCAGTACTTC.

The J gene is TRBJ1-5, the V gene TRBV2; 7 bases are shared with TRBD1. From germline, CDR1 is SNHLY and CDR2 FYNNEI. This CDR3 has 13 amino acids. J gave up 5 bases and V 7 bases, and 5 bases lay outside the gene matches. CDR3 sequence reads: CASKTGDDQPQHF. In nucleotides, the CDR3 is TGTGCCAGCAAAACAGGGGACGATCAGCCCCAGCATTTT. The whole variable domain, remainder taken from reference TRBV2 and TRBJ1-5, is EPEVTQTPSHQVTQMGQEVILRCVPISNHLYFYWYRQILGQKVEFLVSFYNNEISEKSEIFDDQFSVERPDGSNFTLKIRSTKLEDSAMYFCASKTGDDQPQHFGDGTRLSIL.